Reported below is one T cell receptor beta chain. No antigen is known for it. The data were taken from a study of blood T cells in healthy people across ages. Points from the study as a whole: PBMCs were not sorted, which prevented a conclusive comparison of naive versus antigen-experienced cells.

There were at least 6 micrograms of total RNA extracted from every sample. Germline V gene sequence: CDR1 LNHNV, CDR2 YYDKDF (reference sequence). Trimming pared 2 bases from V and 3 bases from J, leaving 8 bases between. CDR3 size: 13 residues. Using a J-beta primer mix together with a sample-barcoded 5' primer, a second PCR was run for about 7 to 12 cycles. TCRdb passed the 5' RACE reads through MiXCR, listing each CDR3 protein once. The top ten hold roughly 13% of the sample, which has roughly 930,000 distinct CDR3 sequences, roughly 48% seen once. The material sequenced was blood. The chain employs TRBV15 and TRBJ2-7; a weak D match, TRBD1 (5 bases). The source of this sequence is a man aged 25 to 40 in good health. CDR3 DNA sequence: TGTGCCACCAGCAGATTACAGGACTACGAGCAGTACTTC. Its translation: CATSRLQDYEQYF.